Shown below are 3 T cell receptor beta chains from a single sample sequenced in a study of human versus mouse CDR3 diversity and MHC coevolution. Measured with immunoSEQ multiplex PCR; TCRdb has only the in-frame clones, and not every one. The data show roughly 80,000 clones, with 93% seen just once and about 1.4% held by the top ten. Sequenced: naive CD4+ T cells from blood. Subset given: CD45RO-negative CD62L-positive naive CD4 T cells. The receptor source for this set is a person between 30 and 69 years old in good health.

This clone was counted once. The chain joins TRBV7-2 to TRBJ2-7, with D unclear. Trimming pared 5 bases from V and 7 bases from J, leaving 9 bases between. The CDR3 extends over 11 amino acids. The germline V gene has CDR1 SGHTA and CDR2 FQGNSA. The CDR3 nucleotides read TGTGCCAGCAGCCCAGGTCTGGAGCAGTACTTC. Translated, it gives CASSPGLEQYF. Full variable domain (remainder filled in from reference TRBV7-2 and TRBJ2-7): GAGVSQSPSNKVTEKGKDVELRCDPISGHTALYWYRQSLGQGLEFLIYFQGNSAPDKSGLPSDRFSAERTGGSVSTLTIQRTQQEDSAVYLCASSPGLEQYFGPGTRLTVT.

This clone appeared a single time. The V gene is TRBV28, the J gene TRBJ2-4; 7 positions match TRBD1. The CDR3 loop spans 15 amino acids. Germline V gene lookup returns CDR1 MDHEN and CDR2 SYDVKM. With V trimmed by 7 bases and J by 2 bases, 8 bases remained unmatched. The DNA for the CDR3 is TGTGCCAGCAAGAAGGGGGCGATAACCAAAAACATTCAGTACTTC. Its translation is CASKKGAITKNIQYF.

CDR3 in amino acids: CASSPGQGNGYTF. The CDR3 bases are TGTGCCAGCAGTCCAGGACAGGGGAATGGCTACACCTTC. This rearrangement joins TRBV11-1 to TRBJ1-2; 9 bases fit TRBD1. The germline CDR1 and CDR2 sequences are SGHAT and FQDESV (reference sequence). This CDR3 comprises 13 residues. After removal of 6 bases from V and 6 bases from J, the junction contained 5 bases not matched to a gene. Complete variable domain (other parts from reference TRBV11-1 and TRBJ1-2): EAEVAQSPRYKITEKSQAVAFWCDPISGHATLYWYRQILGQGPELLVQFQDESVVDDSQLPKDRFSAERLKGVDSTLKIQPAELGDSAMYLCASSPGQGNGYTFGSGTRLTVV.